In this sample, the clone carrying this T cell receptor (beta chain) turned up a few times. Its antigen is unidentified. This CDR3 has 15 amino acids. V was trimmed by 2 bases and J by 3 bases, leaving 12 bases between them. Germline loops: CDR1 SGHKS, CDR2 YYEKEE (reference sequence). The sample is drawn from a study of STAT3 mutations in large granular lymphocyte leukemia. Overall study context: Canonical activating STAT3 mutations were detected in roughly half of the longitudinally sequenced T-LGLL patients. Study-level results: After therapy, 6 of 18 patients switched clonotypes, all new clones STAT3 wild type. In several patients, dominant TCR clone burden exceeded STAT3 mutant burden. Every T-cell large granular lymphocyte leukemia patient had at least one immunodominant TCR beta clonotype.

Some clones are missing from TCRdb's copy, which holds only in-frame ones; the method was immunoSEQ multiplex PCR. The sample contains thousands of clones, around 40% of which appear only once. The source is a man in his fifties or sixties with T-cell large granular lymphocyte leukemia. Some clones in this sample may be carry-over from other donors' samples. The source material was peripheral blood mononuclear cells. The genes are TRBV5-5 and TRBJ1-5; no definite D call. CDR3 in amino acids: CASSFYGLNNQPQHF. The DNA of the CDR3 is TGTGCCAGCAGCTTTTACGGATTGAACAATCAGCCCCAGCATTTT.